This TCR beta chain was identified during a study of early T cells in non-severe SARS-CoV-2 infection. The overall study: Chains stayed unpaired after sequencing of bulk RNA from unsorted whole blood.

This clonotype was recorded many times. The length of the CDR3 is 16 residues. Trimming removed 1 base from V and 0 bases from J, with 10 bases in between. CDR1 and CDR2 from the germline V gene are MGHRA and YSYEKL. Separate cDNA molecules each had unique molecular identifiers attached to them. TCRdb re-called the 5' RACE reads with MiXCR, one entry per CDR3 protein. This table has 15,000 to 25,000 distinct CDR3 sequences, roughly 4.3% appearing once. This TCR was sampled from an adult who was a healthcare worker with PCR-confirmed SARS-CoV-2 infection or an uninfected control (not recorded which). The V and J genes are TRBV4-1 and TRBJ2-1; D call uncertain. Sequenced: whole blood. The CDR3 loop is CASSQVNLVSYNEQFF. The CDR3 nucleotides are TGCGCCAGCAGCCAAGTAAACCTTGTCTCCTACAATGAGCAGTTCTTC.